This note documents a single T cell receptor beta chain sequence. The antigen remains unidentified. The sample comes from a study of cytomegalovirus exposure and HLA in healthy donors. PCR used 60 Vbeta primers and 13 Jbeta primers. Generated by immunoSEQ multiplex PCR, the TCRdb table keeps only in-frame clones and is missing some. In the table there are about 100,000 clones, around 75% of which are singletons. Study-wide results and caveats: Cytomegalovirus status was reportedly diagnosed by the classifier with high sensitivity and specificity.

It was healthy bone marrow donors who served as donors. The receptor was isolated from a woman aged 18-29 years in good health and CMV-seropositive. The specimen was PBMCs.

The CDR3 loop is CASSLGRVATNEKLFF. The CDR3 nucleotides are TGCGCCAGCAGCCTCGGGCGGGTTGCAACTAATGAAAAACTGTTTTTT. This rearrangement joins TRBV4-3 to TRBJ1-4; D not certain. Per the germline V gene, CDR1 is LGHNA and CDR2 is YSLEER. The CDR3 runs to 16 residues. V lost 4 bases to trimming and J lost 0 bases, with 12 bases between them.